The 30 T cell receptor beta chains given below trace back to one sample, sequenced in a study of T cells in Graves' hyperthyroidism and ophthalmopathy. TCR beta CDR3 regions were amplified from RNA. The TCR CDR3 was amplified in a first-round RT-PCR using the HTBI primer set. TCRdb re-called the multiplex PCR reads through MiXCR, storing one row per CDR3 protein. The data contain 250,000 to 300,000 distinct CDR3 sequences, roughly 14% of them singletons. The sequenced sample was blood. All receptors come from a woman in her 40s with Graves' hyperthyroidism that later progressed to Graves' ophthalmopathy.

As for this clonotype: A read error may explain this, as a much larger clone is one base away. The rearrangement uses TRBV9 and TRBJ2-3, with 10 nucleotides matching TRBD2. CDR3 length: 18 residues. CDR1 is SGDLS and CDR2 is YYNGEE in the germline V gene. Here the CDR3 DNA reads TGTGCCGGCAGCGACCCCATTGGAAGCGGGAGGGCCCCAGATACGCAGTATTTT. Its protein product is CAGSDPIGSGRAPDTQYF. Complete variable domain (other parts from reference TRBV9 and TRBJ2-3): DSGVTQTPKHLITATGQRVTLRCSPRSGDLSVYWYQQSLDQGLQFLIQYYNGEERAKGNILERFSAQQFPDLHSELNLSSLELGDSALYFCAGSDPIGSGRAPDTQYFGPGTRLTVL.

This clonotype was seen ten or more times. In DNA form, the CDR3 reads TGTGCCAGCAGCGTAGGACTGGCGTACAATGAGCAGTTCTTC. The encoded protein is CASSVGLAYNEQFF. This sequence joins TRBV7-8 and TRBJ2-1; maybe TRBD2 (5 bases). The CDR3 spans 14 residues. Germline V CDR1 and CDR2: SGHVS, FQNEAQ. V lost 5 bases to trimming and J lost 4 bases, with 12 bases between them.

Points on this clonotype: Just one base apart from a much larger clone, this may be a read error. The chain carries TRBV12-3 or TRBV12-4 and TRBJ2-1; no definite D call. This CDR3 has 15 residues. Deletions cut 0 bases from V and 2 bases from J, with 8 bases between. The chain's CDR3 is CASSLALSPYNEQFF. For the CDR3, the DNA is TGTGCCAGCAGTTTAGCTCTTAGCCCCTACAATGAGCAGTTCTTC.

This clonotype was detected ten times or more. The CDR3 bases are TGTGCCAGCACCCGGTCCTTCTCTGGACAGGGATACTATGGCTACACCTTC. It is translated as CASTRSFSGQGYYGYTF. The chain joins TRBV27 to TRBJ1-2; 8 bases are a match to TRBD1. The CDR3 runs to 17 residues. V gave up 7 bases and J gave up 3 bases; unmatched junction bases: 16. Germline lookup yields CDR1 MNHEY and CDR2 SMNVEV (reference sequence).

This clonotype was detected ten times or more. The CDR3 DNA follows: TGCAGTGCTAGATCCTACGAGGGGGACAGAAGAACTAACTATGGCTACACCTTC. Its translation is CSARSYEGDRRTNYGYTF. The chain couples TRBV20-1 to TRBJ1-2, with 7 bases lining up with TRBD1. Germline CDR1 DFQATT, CDR2 SNEGSKA (reference sequence). The CDR3 extends over 18 amino acids. Trimming at V came to 2 bases and at J to 0 bases, leaving 15 bases not matched to a gene.

This clonotype was seen at least ten times. The chain combines TRBV28 with TRBJ2-6; maybe TRBD1 (6 bases). The CDR3 runs to 16 residues. Germline V gene data show CDR1 as MDHEN and CDR2 as SYDVKM. The V end lost 4 bases, the J end lost 4 bases, and 14 bases lay between the germline ends. The CDR3 sequence: CASSSLDSAGANVLTF. In nucleotides, the CDR3 is TGTGCCAGCAGTTCCTTGGACAGTGCCGGGGCCAACGTCCTGACTTTC.

Ten or more counts support this clonotype. The J gene is TRBJ2-7, the V gene TRBV28; the match to TRBD2 covers 8 bases. Germline lookup yields CDR1 MDHEN and CDR2 SYDVKM. CDR3 length: 14 residues. V was pared by 2 bases and J by 4 bases, with 4 bases of the junction left unmatched. CDR3 bases: TGTGCCAGCAGTTTAGAGCGGGAGAGTTACGAGCAGTACTTC. Its protein product is CASSLERESYEQYF.

This clonotype came up many times. The rearrangement joins TRBV9 to TRBJ2-7; D is possibly TRBD1 or TRBD2 (6 bases each). The CDR3 totals 15 residues. The V gene lost 4 bases and the J gene lost 7 bases, with 21 bases spanning the gap. CDR1 and CDR2 (germline): SGDLS, YYNGEE. The CDR3 nucleotides are TGTGCCAGCAGCCCCACCGGCCAAGGGGGGATTGAGCAGTACTTC. Its translation is CASSPTGQGGIEQYF. The full variable domain, completed using reference TRBV9 and TRBJ2-7, is DSGVTQTPKHLITATGQRVTLRCSPRSGDLSVYWYQQSLDQGLQFLIQYYNGEERAKGNILERFSAQQFPDLHSELNLSSLELGDSALYFCASSPTGQGGIEQYFGPGTRLTVT.

Ten or more counts support this clonotype. This chain links TRBV7-9 with TRBJ1-1; D not resolved. Deletions cut 1 base from V and 0 bases from J, with 9 bases between. The CDR3 is 15 residues long. Germline V gene data show CDR1 as SEHNR and CDR2 as FQNEAQ (reference sequence). The CDR3 DNA reads TGTGCCAGCAGCTTAGAGTACTTCATGAACACTGAAGCTTTCTTT. Amino acid sequence: CASSLEYFMNTEAFF. Based on the CDR3 plus reference TRBV7-9 and TRBJ1-1, the full variable domain is DTGVSQNPRHKITKRGQNVTFRCDPISEHNRLYWYRQTLGQGPEFLTYFQNEAQLEKSRLLSDRFSAERPKGSFSTLEIQRTEQGDSAMYLCASSLEYFMNTEAFFGQGTRLTVV.

This clonotype was seen repeatedly, ten times or more. The genes are TRBV7-9 and TRBJ2-2, with TRBD1 as a possible D gene (5 bases). CDR3 length: 13 residues. From germline, CDR1 is SEHNR and CDR2 FQNEAQ (reference sequence). The ends were cut back, 1 base at V and 6 bases at J, with 6 bases in the middle. The CDR3 sequence: CASSLVGAGELFF. CDR3 DNA: TGTGCCAGCAGCTTAGTAGGGGCCGGGGAGCTGTTTTTT.

This clonotype has ten or more counts. V and J are TRBV10-3 and TRBJ2-3, with no clear D. CDR1 is ENHRY and CDR2 is SYGVKD in the germline V gene. This CDR3 is 12 amino acids long. The germline V and J ends were trimmed by 2 bases and 3 bases, with 3 bases remaining between them. The CDR3 bases are TGTGCCATCAGTGAGCGAACAGATACGCAGTATTTT. It specifies CAISERTDTQYF.

This clonotype occurred many times. The chain recombines TRBV12-3 or TRBV12-4 with TRBJ1-1; D is possibly TRBD1 (6 bases). The CDR3 is made up of 17 amino acids. The V end lost 6 bases, the J end lost 5 bases, and 25 bases lay between the germline ends. Written as DNA, the CDR3 is TGTGCCAGCAGCCTCACTCCTTGGGGGGCTCCTTGGACTGAAGCTTTCTTT. It specifies CASSLTPWGAPWTEAFF.

The chain joins TRBV10-1 to TRBJ1-4; D uncertain. Trimming pared 3 bases from V and 1 base from J, leaving 9 bases between. The CDR3 contains 15 residues. The germline V gene has CDR1 WNHNN and CDR2 SYGVQD (reference sequence). The CDR3 region is CASSELLRTNEKLFF. Written as DNA, the CDR3 is TGCGCCAGCAGTGAATTGCTACGAACTAATGAAAAACTGTTTTTT.

As concerns this clonotype: One end of the junction fails to match germline, which may point to a read error. The rearrangement uses TRBV28 and TRBJ1-4; the match to TRBD1 covers 7 bases. CDR1 and CDR2 from the germline V gene are MDHEN and SYDVKM. This CDR3 is 15 amino acids long. The CDR3 DNA reads as TGTGCCGTCCGGGACAGCCCTGCAACTAATGAGAAACCGTTTTTT. The encoded protein is CAVRDSPATNEKPFF. The full variable domain, its missing parts supplied by reference TRBV28 and TRBJ1-4, is DVKVTQSSRYLVKRTGEKVFLECVQDMDHENMFWYRQDPGLGLRLIYFSYDVKMKEKGDIPEGYSVSREKKERFSLILESASTNQTSMYLCAVRDSPATNEKPFFGSGTQLSVL.

This rearrangement joins TRBV20-1 to TRBJ2-5; the match to TRBD2 covers 7 bases. Germline values: CDR1 DFQATT, CDR2 SNEGSKA (reference sequence). The CDR3 totals 13 residues. The CDR3 region has the DNA TGCAGCCACGCGGGGAGGGGTGGAGAGACCCAGTACTTC. Residues: CSHAGRGGETQYF.

This clonotype was observed many times. The rearrangement uses TRBV7-9 and TRBJ2-7; TRBD1 matches 8 bases. V dropped 4 bases and J dropped 2; count of bases not matched to a gene: 7. Germline CDR1 SEHNR, CDR2 FQNEAQ (reference sequence). CDR3 size: 15 residues. The CDR3 bases are TGTGCCAGCAGCTCATTTGACAGGGGTACCTACGAGCAGTACTTC. Amino acids: CASSSFDRGTYEQYF.

This clonotype was counted only a few times. V is TRBV7-9 and J is TRBJ2-3, with D hard to call. V lost 2 bases, J lost 2 bases, and 14 bases lay in between. CDR1 and CDR2 (germline): SEHNR, FQNEAQ (reference sequence). This CDR3 region has 16 residues. Here the CDR3 reads CASSLTLGPPTDTQYF. CDR3 bases: TGTGCCAGCAGCTTAACGTTGGGTCCCCCCACAGATACGCAGTATTTT. Based on the CDR3 plus reference TRBV7-9 and TRBJ2-3, the full variable domain is DTGVSQNPRHKITKRGQNVTFRCDPISEHNRLYWYRQTLGQGPEFLTYFQNEAQLEKSRLLSDRFSAERPKGSFSTLEIQRTEQGDSAMYLCASSLTLGPPTDTQYFGPGTRLTVL.

This clonotype was observed at least ten times. The gene calls are TRBV28 and TRBJ1-5, with D perhaps matching TRBD1 (6 bases). The germline gives CDR1 MDHEN, CDR2 SYDVKM. The CDR3 is 15 amino acids. Deletions cut 4 bases from V and 1 base from J, with 11 bases between. DNA for the CDR3: TGTGCCAGCAGTTACACAGGGTTGAGCAATCAGCCCCAGCATTTT. Protein sequence: CASSYTGLSNQPQHF.

This clonotype has a handful of counts. One end of the junction fails to match germline, which may point to a read error. V and J are TRBV5-5 and TRBJ2-3; unclear D gene. In germline, CDR1 is SGHKS, CDR2 YYEKEE (reference sequence). The CDR3 sequence is 13 residues long. The CDR3 loop reads CASSEAFTDRQYF. CDR3 nucleotide sequence: TGTGCCAGCAGTGAGGCCTTCACAGATAGGCAGTATTTT.

This clonotype came up many times. The genes are TRBV6-2 or TRBV6-3 and TRBJ2-1; 8 nucleotides line up with TRBD2. The J segment lost 6 bases and the V segment lost 3 bases, leaving 7 bases of the junction unmatched. The germline gives CDR1 MNHEY, CDR2 SVGEGT. CDR3 length equals 15 residues. CDR3 sequence: CASSYERGYVNEQFF. DNA for the CDR3: TGTGCCAGCAGTTATGAGCGGGGGTACGTCAATGAGCAGTTCTTC.

This clonotype was detected ten times or more. The chain is built from TRBV28 and TRBJ2-2; 7 positions agree with TRBD1. V lost 3 bases and J lost 3; bases outside the gene matches: 4. The germline gives CDR1 MDHEN, CDR2 SYDVKM. The length of the CDR3 is 15 residues. CDR3 sequence reads: CASSFRDRDTGELFF. CDR3 DNA: TGTGCCAGCAGTTTCCGGGACAGAGACACCGGGGAGCTGTTTTTT.

In this sample, this clonotype turned up many times. The V gene is TRBV6-1, the J gene TRBJ2-1; D possibly corresponds to TRBD2 (6 bases). Looked up from germline, CDR1 is MNHNS and CDR2 is SASEGT. V was trimmed by 0 bases and J by 8 bases, leaving 20 bases between them. The CDR3 spans 17 residues. CDR3 sequence: CASSEALRGTHGDEQFF. DNA for the CDR3: TGTGCCAGCAGTGAAGCGCTTCGGGGGACCCACGGTGATGAGCAGTTCTTC.

This clonotype came up many times. V and J are TRBV28 and TRBJ1-5; the D gene is possibly TRBD1 (6 bases). Germline assignment: CDR1 MDHEN and CDR2 SYDVKM. V lost 6 bases to trimming and J lost 1 base, with 22 bases between them. CDR3 length: 18 amino acids. CDR3 sequence: CASSAAPYRARSNQPQHF. CDR3 in DNA: TGTGCCAGCAGCGCCGCCCCCTACAGGGCTCGAAGCAATCAGCCCCAGCATTTT. Full variable domain (missing parts from reference TRBV28 and TRBJ1-5): DVKVTQSSRYLVKRTGEKVFLECVQDMDHENMFWYRQDPGLGLRLIYFSYDVKMKEKGDIPEGYSVSREKKERFSLILESASTNQTSMYLCASSAAPYRARSNQPQHFGDGTRLSIL.

This clonotype has at least ten counts. This chain uses TRBV27 with TRBJ1-6, with D tentatively TRBD1 (6 bases). With 5 bases removed from V and 11 bases from J, the gap between germline ends came to 16 bases. CDR1 and CDR2 (germline): MNHEY, SMNVEV (reference sequence). The CDR3 is 14 amino acids. CDR3 region: CASSPTTGRAPLHF. The CDR3, as DNA: TGTGCCAGCAGTCCAACCACAGGGAGGGCACCCCTCCACTTT.

This clonotype has ten or more counts. This sequence joins TRBV6-5 and TRBJ2-7; D is perhaps TRBD2 (5 bases). Germline CDR1 is MNHEY and CDR2 is SVGAGI. This CDR3 comprises 15 residues. Trimming removed 4 bases at V and 0 bases at J, with 13 bases between. DNA for the CDR3: TGTGCCAGCAGTTCCGACGGGGTGAGCTCCTACGAGCAGTACTTC. Protein: CASSSDGVSSYEQYF.

This clonotype was detected many times. V usage is TRBV20-1 and J usage is TRBJ2-3, with D perhaps assigned TRBD1 or TRBD2 (7 bases each). The CDR3 consists of 16 residues. Germline lookup yields CDR1 DFQATT and CDR2 SNEGSKA (reference sequence). Trimming removed 3 bases from V and 2 bases from J, with 18 bases in between. For the CDR3, the DNA is TGCAGTGCTAGCAGGGGGGGTCGGGGACACACAGATACGCAGTATTTT. Encoded protein: CSASRGGRGHTDTQYF.

This clonotype has only a few counts. The CDR3 coding sequence is TGTGCCAGCAGCTTAACGACAGGGACTAAGTCTCAGCCCCAGCATTTT. Encoded protein: CASSLTTGTKSQPQHF. This rearrangement joins TRBV7-9 to TRBJ1-5; 7 nucleotides match TRBD1. Germline CDR1 SEHNR, CDR2 FQNEAQ (reference sequence). After removal of 2 bases from V and 6 bases from J, the junction contained 10 bases not matched to a gene. The CDR3 runs 16 residues.

This clonotype has ten or more counts. The chain uses TRBV5-1 and TRBJ2-5; 11 bases line up with TRBD2. V was clipped by 0 bases and J by 1 base; unmatched bases: 2. The CDR3 runs to 16 residues. Germline V gene sequence: CDR1 SGHRS, CDR2 YFSETQ. CDR3 DNA sequence: TGCGCCAGCAGCTTGGCGGGGACTAGCGGCCAAGAGACCCAGTACTTC. Its translation is CASSLAGTSGQETQYF.

In its sample, this clonotype was seen many times. V gene TRBV6-1 combines with J gene TRBJ2-7; D may be TRBD1 (6 bases). CDR1 MNHNS and CDR2 SASEGT come from the germline V gene. V was trimmed by 3 bases and J by 1 base, leaving 7 bases between them. This CDR3 comprises 13 residues. CDR3 in DNA: TGTGCCAGCAGTGAGGGACATTCCTACGAGCAGTACTTC. Encoded protein: CASSEGHSYEQYF.

At least ten counts were recorded for this clonotype. The CDR3 sequence: CASSGRTGQVGEQYF. The DNA for the CDR3 is TGTGCCAGCAGTGGCCGGACAGGTCAGGTGGGTGAGCAGTACTTC. The chain couples TRBV12-3 or TRBV12-4 to TRBJ2-7; 7 bases are shared with TRBD1. The V and J ends lost 5 bases and 7 bases, in that order; junction bases with no gene match: 14. The CDR3 loop spans 15 amino acids.